This T cell receptor beta chain originates from a study of T cell changes during pregnancy in multiple sclerosis. Assay: immunoSEQ multiplex PCR; the TCRdb copy retains only in-frame clones and omits some. The table includes tens of thousands of clones, more than 85% detected once. V lost 6 bases to trimming and J lost 0 bases, with 9 bases between them. The germline V gene encodes CDR1 SQVTM and CDR2 ANQGSEA. This CDR3 contains 13 residues. The sequences come from peripheral blood, collected in the second trimester of pregnancy. The J gene is TRBJ2-4, the V gene TRBV29-1; the D gene is possibly TRBD1 (5 bases). The source of this sequence is a female donor with multiple sclerosis, enrolled in a pregnancy study. CDR3 nucleotides: TGCAGCGTCCCCGACAGAGCCAAAAACATTCAGTACTTC. This translates into CSVPDRAKNIQYF. Looking up the rest from reference TRBV29-1 and TRBJ2-4 gives the full variable domain: SAVISQKPSRDICQRGTSLTIQCQVDSQVTMMFWYRQQPGQSLTLIATANQGSEATYESGFVIDKFPISRPNLTFSTLTVSNMSPEDSSIYLCSVPDRAKNIQYFGAGTRLSVL.